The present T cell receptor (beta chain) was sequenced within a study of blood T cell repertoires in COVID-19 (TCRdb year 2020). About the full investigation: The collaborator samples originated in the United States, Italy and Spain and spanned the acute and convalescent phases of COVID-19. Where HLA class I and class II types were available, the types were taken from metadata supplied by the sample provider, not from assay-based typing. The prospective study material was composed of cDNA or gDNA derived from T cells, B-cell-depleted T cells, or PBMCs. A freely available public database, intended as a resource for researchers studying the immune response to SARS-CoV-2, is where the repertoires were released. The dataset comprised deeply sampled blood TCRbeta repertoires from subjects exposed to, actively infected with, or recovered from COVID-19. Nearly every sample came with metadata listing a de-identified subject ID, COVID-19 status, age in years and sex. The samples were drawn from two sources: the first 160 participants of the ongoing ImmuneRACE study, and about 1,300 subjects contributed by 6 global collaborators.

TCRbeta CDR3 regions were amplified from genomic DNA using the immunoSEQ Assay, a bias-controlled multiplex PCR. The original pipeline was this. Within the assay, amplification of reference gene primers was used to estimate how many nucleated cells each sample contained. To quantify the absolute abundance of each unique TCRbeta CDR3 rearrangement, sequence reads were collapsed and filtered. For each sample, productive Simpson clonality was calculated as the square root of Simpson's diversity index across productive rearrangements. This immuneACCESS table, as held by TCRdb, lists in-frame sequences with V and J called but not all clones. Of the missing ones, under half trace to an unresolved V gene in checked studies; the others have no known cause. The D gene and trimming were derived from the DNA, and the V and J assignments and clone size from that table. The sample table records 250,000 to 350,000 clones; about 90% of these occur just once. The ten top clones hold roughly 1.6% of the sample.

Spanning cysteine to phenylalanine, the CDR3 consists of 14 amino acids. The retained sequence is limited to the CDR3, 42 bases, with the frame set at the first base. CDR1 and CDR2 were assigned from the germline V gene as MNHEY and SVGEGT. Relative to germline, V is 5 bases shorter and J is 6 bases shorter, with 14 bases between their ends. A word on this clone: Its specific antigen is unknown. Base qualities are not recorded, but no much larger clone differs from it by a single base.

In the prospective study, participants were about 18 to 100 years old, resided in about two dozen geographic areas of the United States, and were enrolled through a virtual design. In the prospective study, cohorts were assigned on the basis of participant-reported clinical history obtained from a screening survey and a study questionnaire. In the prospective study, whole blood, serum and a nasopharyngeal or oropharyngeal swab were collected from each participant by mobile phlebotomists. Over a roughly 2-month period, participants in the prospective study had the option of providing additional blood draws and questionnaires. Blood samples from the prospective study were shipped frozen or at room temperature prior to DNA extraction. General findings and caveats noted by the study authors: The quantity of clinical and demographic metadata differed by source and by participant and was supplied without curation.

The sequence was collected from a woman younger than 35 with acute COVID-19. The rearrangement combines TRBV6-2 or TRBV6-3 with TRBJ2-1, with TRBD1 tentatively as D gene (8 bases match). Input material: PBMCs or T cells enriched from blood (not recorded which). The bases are TGTGCCAGCAGTAGAAACAGGGGGGGCAATGAGCAGTTCTTC. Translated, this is CASSRNRGGNEQFF.